The rows below give T cell receptor beta chains drawn from one sample of a study of blood T cell repertoires in COVID-19. Clones were sequenced by immunoSEQ multiplex PCR, and TCRdb holds only the in-frame ones, with some missing. The table has some 70,000 clones, approximately 80% seen once. Sequenced material: peripheral blood. The receptor set was obtained from a man in his forties or fifties with COVID-19, enrolled during active disease. Both conserved end residues are trimmed from each CDR3. The order of the fields is V gene, J gene, CDR3 protein.

>TRBV6-2/TRBV6-3|TRBJ2-2
ASSLGQDQTGELF
>TRBV6-1|TRBJ2-7
ASSEARTATYEQY
>TRBV28|TRBJ1-5
ASTEPGQGQPQH
>TRBV23-1|TRBJ2-1
ASSLVYSRSYNEQF
>TRBV5-6|TRBJ1-1
ASSQGIAEAF
>TRBV7-2|TRBJ1-2
ASSLAGTGRGYT
>TRBV6-5|TRBJ2-5
ASSSSGRWETQY
>TRBV7-3|TRBJ1-6
ASSLDGAGEPLH
>TRBV2|TRBJ2-3
ASSAYSTDTQY
>TRBV6-4|TRBJ2-2
ASSTMNTGELF
>TRBV19|TRBJ2-1
ASSIHRGSGSYNEQF
>TRBV6-2/TRBV6-3|TRBJ1-5
ASSHPGQAHDNQPQH
>TRBV9|TRBJ2-3
ASSVTLAGADTQY
>TRBV20-1|TRBJ1-5
SASQGTNQPQH
>TRBV7-2|TRBJ2-5
ASSLTSGALQETQY
>TRBV29-1|TRBJ2-1
SVEWTGGYNEQF
>TRBV27|TRBJ2-1
ASSLPGSSPFYEQF
>TRBV28|TRBJ2-7
ASRGLAGDLYEQY
>TRBV7-9|TRBJ2-7
ASSLGRTGAYEQY
>TRBV7-9|TRBJ2-2
ASSLANTRTVPNTGELF
>TRBV24-1|TRBJ2-2
ATQKTGSGTGELF
>TRBV9|TRBJ2-3
ASTTAGDVTDTQY
>TRBV19|TRBJ1-1
ASSATVTNTEAF
>TRBV5-1|TRBJ2-2
ASSLGQGSTGELF
>TRBV7-9|TRBJ2-3
ASSLRAGQGLADTQY
>TRBV6-5|TRBJ1-3
ASSSATIRNTIY
>TRBV5-4|TRBJ2-1
ASSPRKAGPRSNEQF
>TRBV30|TRBJ2-1
AWSRGGDINEQF
>TRBV10-3|TRBJ2-3
AISPGETSGITDTQY
>TRBV5-4|TRBJ2-1
ASSLGSGTGAREQF
>TRBV9|TRBJ2-1
ASSVSSGSYNEQF
>TRBV5-1|TRBJ1-2
ASSSEGRGSKNYGYT
>TRBV3-1/TRBV3-2|TRBJ1-3
ASSQEARQRNTIY
>TRBV18|TRBJ2-7
ASSRTGATDEQY
>TRBV28|TRBJ2-1
ASSTLGPPYNEQF
>TRBV5-5|TRBJ1-2
ASSSQDLIGGYT
>TRBV28|TRBJ2-7
ASRLAGPTYEQY
>TRBV10-3|TRBJ2-2
AISSLGVGPTGELF
>TRBV11-2|TRBJ2-1
ASSMHRGGEQF
>TRBV13|TRBJ2-1
ASSMISYNEQF
>TRBV5-4|TRBJ2-2
ASSSRLNTGELF
>TRBV30|TRBJ2-3
AWSGRASGRARGTDTQY
>TRBV27|TRBJ2-5
ASSLSSRVAGGETQY
>TRBV19|TRBJ1-5
ASSWTGTGGNQPQH
>TRBV27|TRBJ1-5
ASRLTGILNQPQH
>TRBV5-6|TRBJ2-2
ASSLIGGKLAGELF
>TRBV3-1/TRBV3-2|TRBJ2-7
ASSQDTSPSYEQY
>TRBV28|TRBJ1-5
AGRQGGGNQPQH
>TRBV18|TRBJ2-2
ASSTRWGTGGANGELF
>TRBV4-3|TRBJ2-7
ASSQDRRLGAQY
>TRBV27|TRBJ2-7
ASSRRGQGFYEQY
>TRBV10-3|TRBJ2-3
AISENGGDTQY
>TRBV6-5|TRBJ1-1
ASSPAGGATEAF
>TRBV7-9|TRBJ1-2
ASSLVDSSPYGYT
>TRBV3-1/TRBV3-2|TRBJ1-2
ASSQAQGVSGYT